This T cell receptor (beta chain) emerged from a study of blood T cell repertoires in COVID-19. Study summary: Researchers got acute and convalescent COVID-19 samples from the United States, Italy and Spain. PBMCs, B-cell-depleted T cells, or T cells were the source of the cDNA or gDNA that made up the material.

CDR1 is LNHDA and CDR2 is SQIVND in the germline V gene (reference sequence). V was cut by 3 bases and J by 2 bases, with 13 bases left in between. The CDR3 consists of 16 residues. In the authors' methods: Researchers report that nucleated cell counts were estimated from reference gene primer amplification. Repertoires were generated with immunoSEQ multiplex PCR, while TCRdb's copy carries only in-frame clones and drops some. V and J calls and clone size are given by that table; D and trimming were obtained from the DNA. The sample records 150,000 to 200,000 clones, roughly 80% being singletons. The sequence came from a human donor with acute or convalescent COVID-19. The donor label of this sample is uncertain. V and J are TRBV19 and TRBJ2-2; tentatively, D is TRBD2 (7 bases). Sequenced sample: peripheral blood. DNA of the CDR3: TGTGCCAGTAGTATGGGGGGGACAAGCAACACCGGGGAGCTGTTTTTT. Encoded protein: CASSMGGTSNTGELFF.